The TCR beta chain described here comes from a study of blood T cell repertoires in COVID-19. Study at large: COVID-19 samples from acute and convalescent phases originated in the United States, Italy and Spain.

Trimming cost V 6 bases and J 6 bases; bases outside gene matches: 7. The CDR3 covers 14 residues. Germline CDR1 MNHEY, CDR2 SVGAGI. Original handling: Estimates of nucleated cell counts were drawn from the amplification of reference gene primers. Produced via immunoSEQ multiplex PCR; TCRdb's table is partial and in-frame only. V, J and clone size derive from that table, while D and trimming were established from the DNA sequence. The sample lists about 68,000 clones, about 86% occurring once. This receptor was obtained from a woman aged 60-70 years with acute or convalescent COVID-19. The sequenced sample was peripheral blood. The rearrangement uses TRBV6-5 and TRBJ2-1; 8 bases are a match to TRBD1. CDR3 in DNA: TGTGCCAGCAGACCGGACAGGGCCCTCAATGAGCAGTTCTTC. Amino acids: CASRPDRALNEQFF.